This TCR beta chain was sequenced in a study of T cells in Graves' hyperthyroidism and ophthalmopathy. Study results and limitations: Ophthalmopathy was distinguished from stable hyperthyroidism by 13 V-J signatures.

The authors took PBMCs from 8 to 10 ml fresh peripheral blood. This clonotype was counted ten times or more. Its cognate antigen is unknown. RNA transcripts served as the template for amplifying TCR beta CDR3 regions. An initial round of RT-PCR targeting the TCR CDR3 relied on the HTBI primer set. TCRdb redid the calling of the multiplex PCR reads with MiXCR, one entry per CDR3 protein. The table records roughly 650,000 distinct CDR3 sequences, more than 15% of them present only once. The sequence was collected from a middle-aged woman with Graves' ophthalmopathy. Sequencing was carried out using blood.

The CDR3 coding sequence is TGTGCCAGCTCACCCAACAGGGAGGAGACCCAGTACTTC. It specifies CASSPNREETQYF. The chain employs TRBV18 and TRBJ2-5, with D maybe TRBD1 (6 bases). V lost 3 bases and J lost 5, with 10 bases in between. Germline V gene lookup returns CDR1 KGHSH and CDR2 LQKENI. The CDR3 extends over 13 amino acids.